The 27 T cell receptor beta chains below were found in one sample sequenced in a study of blood T cell repertoires in COVID-19. Sequencing used immunoSEQ multiplex PCR; TCRdb keeps in-frame clones, though not all of them. Of about 270,000 clones listed, 80% to 90% are singletons. The sequencing input was PBMCs or T cells enriched from blood (not recorded which). These receptors were taken from a woman in her thirties with acute COVID-19.

The rearrangement links TRBV6-6 to TRBJ1-6; TRBD1 matches 7 bases. Germline V gene sequence: CDR1 MNHNY, CDR2 SVGAGI (reference sequence). Trimming at V came to 6 bases and at J to 5 bases, leaving 4 bases not matched to a gene. This CDR3 spans 14 amino acids. CDR3 region: CASRGTENNSPLHF. Here the CDR3 DNA reads TGTGCCAGCAGAGGGACAGAGAATAATTCACCCCTCCACTTT.

This clone has a single count. V is TRBV28 and J is TRBJ2-3; 14 bases line up with TRBD2. This CDR3 contains 13 residues. With 8 bases clipped from V and 5 bases from J, the junction kept 0 bases outside the gene matches. The germline V gene has CDR1 MDHEN and CDR2 SYDVKM. The CDR3 loop is CASGLAGGDTQYF. The DNA for the CDR3 is TGTGCCAGCGGACTAGCGGGAGGAGATACGCAGTATTTT.

CDR3: CASSPGQGREKLFF. CDR3 nucleotides: TGTGCCAGCAGCCCGGGACAGGGAAGGGAAAAACTGTTTTTT. This chain joins TRBV7-2 and TRBJ1-4; 9 bases fit TRBD1. Germline CDR1 and CDR2: SGHTA and FQGNSA. J was trimmed by 8 bases and V by 5 bases; bases with no gene match: 6. The length of the CDR3 is 14 residues.

The rearrangement joins TRBV27 to TRBJ1-5; no definite D call. The CDR3 has 13 amino acids. Trimming pared 5 bases from V and 2 bases from J, leaving 7 bases between. Per germline, CDR1 MNHEY and CDR2 SMNVEV (reference sequence). In DNA form, the CDR3 reads TGTGCCAGCAGTATTCTTGGCAATCAGCCCCAGCATTTT. This encodes CASSILGNQPQHF.

The chain couples TRBV29-1 to TRBJ2-2; a possible D gene is TRBD1 (5 bases). Looked up from germline, CDR1 is SQVTM and CDR2 is ANQGSEA. The CDR3 loop spans 13 amino acids. Trimming took off 4 bases at V and 5 bases at J, with 11 bases between the two ends. CDR3: CSVAGHRTGELFF. As DNA, the CDR3 is TGCAGCGTTGCCGGACACAGGACCGGGGAGCTGTTTTTT.

The chain employs TRBV27 and TRBJ2-3; 8 positions agree with TRBD1. V was clipped by 6 bases and J by 4 bases; unmatched bases: 18. The CDR3 totals 18 residues. In germline, CDR1 is MNHEY, CDR2 SMNVEV (reference sequence). The DNA of the CDR3 is TGTGCCAGCAGACCGGACATGCAGGGGGCGACGGGACCAGATACGCAGTATTTT. It codes for CASRPDMQGATGPDTQYF.

This clone showed up just once. The chain links TRBV6-2 or TRBV6-3 to TRBJ2-7, with D maybe TRBD2 (5 bases). V was cut by 2 bases and J by 4 bases, with 12 bases left in between. Germline V gene lookup returns CDR1 MNHEY and CDR2 SVGEGT. CDR3 length equals 14 residues. In nucleotides, the CDR3 is TGTGCCAGCAGTTACGGGGAGAGGGCATACGAGCAGTACTTC. It specifies CASSYGERAYEQYF.

The chain recombines TRBV28 with TRBJ1-6; TRBD1 matches at 8 bases. This CDR3 has 14 amino acids. Germline loops: CDR1 MDHEN, CDR2 SYDVKM. V lost 6 bases, J lost 6 bases, and 4 bases stayed unmatched. The CDR3 loop is CASSQGQGNSPLHF. CDR3 sequence (DNA): TGTGCCAGCAGCCAAGGACAGGGTAATTCACCCCTCCACTTT.

The CDR3 nucleotides are TGTGCCAGCAGTTTATACGAAAGTCCGGTCTATAATTCACCCCTCCACTTT. Translation gives CASSLYESPVYNSPLHF. The gene calls are TRBV28 and TRBJ1-6; D is ambiguous. CDR1 is MDHEN and CDR2 is SYDVKM in the germline V gene. This CDR3 contains 17 residues. V was pared by 1 base and J by 3 bases, with 13 bases between.

The chain is built from TRBV7-3 and TRBJ2-2; 11 nucleotides agree with TRBD1. The CDR3 spans 16 residues. The V gene end was trimmed by 5 bases and the J gene end by 4 bases; junction bases not matched to a gene: 6. The germline CDR1 and CDR2 sequences are SGHTA and FQGTGA. CDR3 in amino acids: CASSTDRGPRTGELFF. For the CDR3, the DNA is TGTGCCAGCAGCACGGACAGGGGGCCGCGCACCGGGGAGCTGTTTTTT.

In this sample, this clone turned up once. V usage is TRBV27 and J usage is TRBJ1-5, with 7 bases matching TRBD1. The CDR3 consists of 16 residues. Germline V gene data show CDR1 as MNHEY and CDR2 as SMNVEV (reference sequence). V shed 6 bases, J shed 4 bases, and the junction held 12 bases outside the gene matches. This CDR3 is CASSQVGTASNQPQHF. The CDR3 nucleotides are TGTGCCAGCAGCCAGGTAGGGACAGCATCAAATCAGCCCCAGCATTTT.

This sequence joins TRBV3-1 (or the pseudogene TRBV3-2) and TRBJ1-1, with unresolved D. CDR1 and CDR2 from the germline V gene are LGHDT and YNNKEL (reference sequence). CDR3 length: 13 residues. V gave up 3 bases and J gave up 4 bases, with 9 bases separating them. As DNA, the CDR3 is TGTGCCAGCAGCCATCGCGGTCCCACTGAAGCTTTCTTT. The encoded protein is CASSHRGPTEAFF.

J is TRBJ1-5 and V is TRBV21-1; the D segment call TRBD1 is taken from the table without a DNA check. TRBV21-1 represents a pseudogene. The CDR3 runs 20 residues. As DNA, the CDR3 is TGTGCCAGCAGCAAAAGAAGGTCCGGGACAGGGGGCCGAAGCAATCAGCCCCAGCATTTT. This gives the protein CASSKRRSGTGGRSNQPQHF.

About this clone: The junction shows a germline mismatch at one end, possibly a read error. DNA for the CDR3: TGTGCCAGCAGCTTCGGTGGGGCTACAGGGGGTCCGAACTCTGAAGCTTTCTTT. This translates into CASSFGGATGGPNSEAFF. The chain links TRBV13 to TRBJ1-1, with 8 bases aligning to TRBD1. Germline V gene sequence: CDR1 PRHDT, CDR2 FYEKMQ (reference sequence). This CDR3 region has 18 residues.

The chain links TRBV3-1 (or the pseudogene TRBV3-2) to TRBJ2-7; D is unclear. This CDR3 has 13 amino acids. Trimming shortened V by 4 bases and J by 0 bases, and 7 bases separated the two germline ends. The germline V gene encodes CDR1 LGHDT and CDR2 YNNKEL (reference sequence). CDR3 sequence: CASSLSSSYEQYF. In DNA, the CDR3 is TGTGCCAGCAGCCTTTCGAGCTCCTACGAGCAGTACTTC.

This chain links TRBV6-5 with TRBJ2-7; D may be TRBD2 (5 bases). Germline V gene sequence: CDR1 MNHEY, CDR2 SVGAGI. The V and J ends lost 8 bases and 4 bases respectively, with 15 bases between them. This CDR3 contains 13 residues. The CDR3 coding sequence is TGTGCCAGCGATGGACTTGAGTCGTACGAGCAGTACTTC. It translates to CASDGLESYEQYF.

This chain connects TRBV4-1 to TRBJ2-3; the match to TRBD2 covers 13 bases. V was pared by 0 bases and J by 0 bases, with 15 bases of the junction left unmatched. This CDR3 region has 22 residues. The V gene's germline CDR1 is MGHRA and CDR2 YSYEKL. CDR3 region: CASSQDPVGRGLAGSSTDTQYF. The CDR3 coding sequence is TGCGCCAGCAGCCAAGATCCTGTGGGCAGGGGACTAGCGGGATCTAGCACAGATACGCAGTATTTT.

The V and J genes are TRBV4-1 and TRBJ2-4, with 7 bases matching TRBD1. V lost 2 bases and J lost 0; bases outside the gene matches: 10. The length of the CDR3 is 18 residues. Germline-derived CDR1 and CDR2 are MGHRA and YSYEKL. CDR3 bases: TGCGCCAGCAGCCAATCCCACGGGACAGTTCTAGCCAAAAACATTCAGTACTTC. Translation gives CASSQSHGTVLAKNIQYF.

The rearrangement joins TRBV21-1 to TRBJ2-7; the table assigns TRBD2, which was not confirmed against the DNA. TRBV21-1 is a listed pseudogene. The CDR3 runs to 11 residues. The CDR3: CASSKPGEQYF. The CDR3 nucleotides are TGTGCCAGCAGCAAACCCGGCGAGCAGTACTTC.

The rearrangement joins TRBV12-3 or TRBV12-4 to TRBJ2-1; D is perhaps TRBD2 (5 bases). V was pared by 1 base and J by 5 bases, with 6 bases between. CDR3 length: 13 residues. The CDR3 loop is CASSLVGDNEQFF. CDR3 nucleotide sequence: TGTGCCAGCAGTTTAGTCGGGGACAATGAGCAGTTCTTC.

The chain links TRBV19 to TRBJ1-2; D unclear. The CDR3 spans 15 residues. Germline V CDR1 and CDR2: LNHDA, SQIVND (reference sequence). Trimming left V 2 bases short and J 4 bases short, with 14 bases between. This CDR3 reads CASSIMSGTSYGYTF. The CDR3 DNA reads as TGTGCCAGTAGTATAATGTCAGGAACCTCCTATGGCTACACCTTC. Full variable domain (missing parts from reference TRBV19 and TRBJ1-2): DGGITQSPKYLFRKEGQNVTLSCEQNLNHDAMYWYRQDPGQGLRLIYYSQIVNDFQKGDIAEGYSVSREKKESFPLTVTSAQKNPTAFYLCASSIMSGTSYGYTFGSGTRLTVV.

The V and J genes are TRBV4-2 and TRBJ2-2, with 9 bases matching TRBD1. Unmatched junction bases numbered 6, after V lost 0 bases and J lost 4 bases. CDR1 and CDR2 from the germline V gene are LGHNA and YNFKEQ. The CDR3 consists of 17 residues. CDR3 in amino acids: CASSQERTGQGTGELFF. CDR3 sequence (DNA): TGTGCCAGCAGCCAAGAAAGGACGGGACAGGGCACCGGGGAGCTGTTTTTT.

This chain joins TRBV28 and TRBJ2-3; 8 nucleotides match TRBD2. Germline lookup yields CDR1 MDHEN and CDR2 SYDVKM. The CDR3 contains 14 residues. This CDR3 reads CATMGVGGADTQYF. In DNA, the CDR3 is TGTGCGACAATGGGGGTCGGGGGGGCAGATACGCAGTATTTT.

The V call is TRBV7-9, the J call TRBJ2-1; possibly TRBD1 for D (5 bases). The V and J ends lost 1 base and 13 bases respectively, with 11 bases between them. Germline CDR1 and CDR2: SEHNR and FQNEAQ (reference sequence). The length of the CDR3 is 12 residues. DNA for the CDR3: TGTGCCAGCAGCTTAGGGTCAGGGTACCAGTTCTTC. It specifies CASSLGSGYQFF.

The rearrangement uses TRBV27 and TRBJ2-7, with D perhaps TRBD2 (5 bases). The germline CDR1 and CDR2 sequences are MNHEY and SMNVEV (reference sequence). The CDR3 runs 14 residues. V lost 3 bases to trimming and J lost 4 bases, with 13 bases between them. CDR3 DNA sequence: TGTGCCAGCAGTTTTACAAACGGGGATTACGAGCAGTACTTC. Translation gives CASSFTNGDYEQYF.

Here the CDR3 reads CASSYTDNNNEQFF. The CDR3 coding sequence is TGTGCCAGCAGTTACACCGACAACAACAATGAGCAGTTCTTC. The rearrangement uses TRBV6-5 and TRBJ2-1, with no clear D. CDR1 and CDR2 (germline): MNHEY, SVGAGI. V shed 2 bases and J shed 5 bases, with 10 bases lying between them. The CDR3 covers 14 residues.

This chain uses TRBV10-2 with TRBJ2-5; D possibly corresponds to TRBD1 (6 bases). The germline V gene has CDR1 WSHSY and CDR2 SAAADI. The germline V and J ends were trimmed by 3 bases and 2 bases, with 13 bases remaining between them. The CDR3 loop spans 15 amino acids. Here the CDR3 DNA reads TGCGCCAGCAGTGAACTGACAGGCCTACAAGAGACCCAGTACTTC. Translated: CASSELTGLQETQYF.